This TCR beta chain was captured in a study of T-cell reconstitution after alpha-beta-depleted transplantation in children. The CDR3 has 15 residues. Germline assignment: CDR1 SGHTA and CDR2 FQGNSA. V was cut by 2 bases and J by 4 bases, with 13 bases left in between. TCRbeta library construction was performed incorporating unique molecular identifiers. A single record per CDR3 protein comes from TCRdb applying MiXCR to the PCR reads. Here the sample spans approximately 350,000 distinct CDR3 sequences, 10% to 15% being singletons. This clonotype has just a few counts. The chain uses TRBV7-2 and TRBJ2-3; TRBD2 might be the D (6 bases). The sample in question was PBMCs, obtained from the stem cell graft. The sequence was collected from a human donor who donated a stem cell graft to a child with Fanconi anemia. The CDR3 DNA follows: TGTGCCAGCAGCTTAAGCGGGCTTAGCGCAGATACGCAGTATTTT. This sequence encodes CASSLSGLSADTQYF.